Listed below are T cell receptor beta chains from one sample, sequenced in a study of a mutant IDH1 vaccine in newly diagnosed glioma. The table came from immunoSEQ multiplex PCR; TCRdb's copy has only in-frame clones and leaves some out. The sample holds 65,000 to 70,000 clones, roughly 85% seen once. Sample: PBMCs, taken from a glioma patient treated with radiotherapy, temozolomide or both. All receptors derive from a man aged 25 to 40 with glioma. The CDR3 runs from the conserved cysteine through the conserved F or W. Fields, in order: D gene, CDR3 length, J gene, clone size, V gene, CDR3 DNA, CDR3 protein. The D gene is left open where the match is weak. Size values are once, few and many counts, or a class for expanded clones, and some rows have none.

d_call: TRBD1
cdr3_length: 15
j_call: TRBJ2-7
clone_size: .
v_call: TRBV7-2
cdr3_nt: TGTGCCAGCAGTTCCAACTGGGACAGAGACTACGAGCAGTACTTC
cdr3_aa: CASSSNWDRDYEQYF

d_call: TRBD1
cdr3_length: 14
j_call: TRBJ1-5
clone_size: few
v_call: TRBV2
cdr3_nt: TGTGCCAGCAACCAGGGGGTAAGCAATCAGCCCCAGCATTTT
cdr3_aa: CASNQGVSNQPQHF

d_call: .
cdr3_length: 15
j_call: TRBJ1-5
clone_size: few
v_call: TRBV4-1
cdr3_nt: TGCGCCAGCAGCCAAGGGACCTTCGGCAATCAGCCCCAGCATTTT
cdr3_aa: CASSQGTFGNQPQHF

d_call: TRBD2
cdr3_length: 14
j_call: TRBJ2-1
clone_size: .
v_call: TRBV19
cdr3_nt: TGTGCCAGTAGACCGGCGGGGGGATACAATGAGCAGTTCTTC
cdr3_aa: CASRPAGGYNEQFF

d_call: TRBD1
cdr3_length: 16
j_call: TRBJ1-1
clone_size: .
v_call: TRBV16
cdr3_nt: TGTGCCAGCAGCCCATTCCGGGACAGGGGGTACACTGAAGCTTTCTTT
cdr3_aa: CASSPFRDRGYTEAFF

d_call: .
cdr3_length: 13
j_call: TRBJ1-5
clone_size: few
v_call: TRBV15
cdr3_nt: TGTGCCACCAGCAGATCCCTGAGCCAGCCCCAGCATTTT
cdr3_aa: CATSRSLSQPQHF

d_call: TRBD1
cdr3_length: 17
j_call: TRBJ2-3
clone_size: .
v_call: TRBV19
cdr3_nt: TGTGCCAGTAGTACACCCACGACAGGGGGCAGAACAGATACGCAGTATTTT
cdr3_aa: CASSTPTTGGRTDTQYF

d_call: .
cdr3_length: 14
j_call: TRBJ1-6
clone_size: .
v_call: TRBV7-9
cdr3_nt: TGTGCCAGCAGCTTAAGTGAGAGGAATTCACCCCTCCACTTT
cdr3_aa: CASSLSERNSPLHF

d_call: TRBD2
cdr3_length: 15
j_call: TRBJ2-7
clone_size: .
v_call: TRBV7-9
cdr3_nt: TGTGCCAGCAGCCTAGTTAGCGGGGGGGACTACGAGCAGTACTTC
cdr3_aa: CASSLVSGGDYEQYF

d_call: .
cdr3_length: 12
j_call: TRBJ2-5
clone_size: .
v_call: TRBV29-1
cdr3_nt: TGCAGCGTCCTGGGGAGGAGAGAGACCCAGTACTTC
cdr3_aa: CSVLGRRETQYF

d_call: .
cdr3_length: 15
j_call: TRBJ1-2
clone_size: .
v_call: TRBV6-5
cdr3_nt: TGTGCCAGCAGTTACTCGGTAGGCGCGGGCTATGGCTACACCTTC
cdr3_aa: CASSYSVGAGYGYTF